This TCR beta chain was documented in a study of OX40 agonist ivuxolimab in advanced cancers. Study-level background: Patients enrolled in dose escalation were diagnosed with hepatocellular carcinoma, melanoma, renal cell or head and neck cancer. Having had anti-PD-1, anti-PD-L1 or anti-CTLA-4 therapy before was allowed, and under 50% had some.

The CDR3 totals 14 residues. Germline CDR1 and CDR2: WNHNN and SYGVQD (reference sequence). The study sampled blood at baseline, cycle 4 day 1, and cycle 7 day 1. Some clones are missing from TCRdb's copy, which holds only in-frame ones; the method was immunoSEQ multiplex PCR. The sample includes 90,000 to 120,000 clones, around 93% of them seen just once. The rearrangement uses TRBV10-1 and TRBJ2-5; TRBD2 agrees at 9 bases. The end of the DNA fits TRBJ2-7 better, so the J call may be wrong. The sequence was collected from an adult with an advanced solid tumor such as melanoma, head and neck, liver or kidney cancer. The material sequenced was CD4+ or CD8+ T cells sorted from blood, taken in a trial of the OX40 agonist ivuxolimab. Here the CDR3 reads CASSETSGPYEQYF. The CDR3 bases are TGCGCCAGCAGTGAGACTAGCGGGCCCTACGAGCAGTACTTC.